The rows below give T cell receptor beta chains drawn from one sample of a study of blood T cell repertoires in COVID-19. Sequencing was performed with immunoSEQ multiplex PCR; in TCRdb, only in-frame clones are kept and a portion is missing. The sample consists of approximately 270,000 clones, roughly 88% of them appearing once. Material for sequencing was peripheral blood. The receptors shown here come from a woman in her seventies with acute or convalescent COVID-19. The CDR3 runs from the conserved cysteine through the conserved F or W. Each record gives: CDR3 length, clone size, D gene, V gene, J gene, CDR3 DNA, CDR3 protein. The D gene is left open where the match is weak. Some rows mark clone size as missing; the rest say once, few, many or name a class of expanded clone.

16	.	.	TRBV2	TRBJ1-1	TGTGCCAGCAGTGAAGCCCCCCCCAGGGTAGGCACTGAAGCTTTCTTT	CASSEAPPRVGTEAFF
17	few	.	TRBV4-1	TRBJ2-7	TGCGCCAGCAGCCAAGATTCTGGACTATCGAGCTCCTACGAGCAGTACTTC	CASSQDSGLSSSYEQYF
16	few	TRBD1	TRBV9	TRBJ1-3	TGTGCCAGCAGCGTAGGCGGGACAGCCTCTGGAAACACCATATATTTT	CASSVGGTASGNTIYF
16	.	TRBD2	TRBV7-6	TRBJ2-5	TGTGCCAGCAGCTTGGGGGTAGCGGGGGGCCGGGAGACCCAGTACTTC	CASSLGVAGGRETQYF
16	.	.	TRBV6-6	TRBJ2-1	TGTGCCAGCACCCCAGAGACTCCAGGGGGGTACAATGAGCAGTTCTTC	CASTPETPGGYNEQFF
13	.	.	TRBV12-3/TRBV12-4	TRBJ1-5	TGTGCCAGCAGTTTGGGCAGCAATCAGCCCCAGCATTTT	CASSLGSNQPQHF
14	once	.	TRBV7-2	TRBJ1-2	TGTGCCAGCAGCTTAGAGGGGCAGAACTATGGCTACACCTTC	CASSLEGQNYGYTF
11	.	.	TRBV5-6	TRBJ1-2	TGTGCCAGCAGCTTGCGGGGGGGCTACACCTTC	CASSLRGGYTF
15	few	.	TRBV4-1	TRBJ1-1	TGCGCCAGCAGCCCTTTCAGGAGGTACCAACCTGAAGCTTTCTTT	CASSPFRRYQPEAFF
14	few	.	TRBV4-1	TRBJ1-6	TGCGCCAGCAGCCGGGAGGACGCTTATTCACCCCTCCACTTT	CASSREDAYSPLHF
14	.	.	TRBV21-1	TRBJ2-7	TGTGCCAGCTATCCCCGGGACAGGGGAAACGAGCAGTACTTC	CASYPRDRGNEQYF
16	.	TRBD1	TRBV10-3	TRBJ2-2	TGTGCCATCAGGAGGGACAGGGCAAAGAACACCGGGGAGCTGTTTTTT	CAIRRDRAKNTGELFF
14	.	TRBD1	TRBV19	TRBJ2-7	TGTGCCAGTAAGCAAGGACAGGGGGCCTACGAGCAGTACTTC	CASKQGQGAYEQYF
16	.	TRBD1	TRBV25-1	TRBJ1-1	TGTGCCAGCAGTGAATCCAGGACAGGGCGGGGGACTGAAGCTTTCTTT	CASSESRTGRGTEAFF
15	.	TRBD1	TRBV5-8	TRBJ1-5	TGTGCCAGCAGCTTCCCACAGGGGGTTAATCAGCCCCAGCATTTT	CASSFPQGVNQPQHF
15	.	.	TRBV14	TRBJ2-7	TGTGCCAGCAGCCAGACCGGGTTCCAGGGCCTCGAGCAGTACTTC	CASSQTGFQGLEQYF
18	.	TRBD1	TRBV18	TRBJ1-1	TGTGCCAGCTCACCTTACGGCTTAAACAGGGGGGTATACACTGAAGCTTTCTTT	CASSPYGLNRGVYTEAFF
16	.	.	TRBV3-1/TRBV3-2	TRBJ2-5	TGTGCCAGCAGCCAGGGTTTGGGGCGATTTGGGGAGACCCAGTACTTC	CASSQGLGRFGETQYF
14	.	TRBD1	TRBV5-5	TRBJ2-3	TGTGCCAGCAGCCCCCGGGACAGCGGCGCGACGCAGTATTTT	CASSPRDSGATQYF
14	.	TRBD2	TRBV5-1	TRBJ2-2	TGCGCCAGCAGCTTGGTGCTAGCGGCCGGGGAGCTGTTTTTT	CASSLVLAAGELFF
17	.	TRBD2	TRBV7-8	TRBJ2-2	TGTGCCAGCAGCTCGTACAGGACTAGCGGCTACACCGGGGAGCTGTTTTTT	CASSSYRTSGYTGELFF
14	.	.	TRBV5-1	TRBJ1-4	TGCGCCAGCCGTAGGGGAGGAACTAATGAAAAACTGTTTTTT	CASRRGGTNEKLFF
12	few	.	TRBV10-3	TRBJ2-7	TGTGCCACCCAGACGGGGTCCTACGAGCAGTACTTC	CATQTGSYEQYF
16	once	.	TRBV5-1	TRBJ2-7	TGCGCCAGCAGCTTGCTCGGCAGGGCCGATCTCTACGAGCAGTACTTC	CASSLLGRADLYEQYF
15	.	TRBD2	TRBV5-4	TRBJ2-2	TGTGCCAGCAGCCAAGGCTCGGGGGGGATCGGGGAGCTGTTTTTT	CASSQGSGGIGELFF
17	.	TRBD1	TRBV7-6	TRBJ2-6	TGTGCCAGCAGCGGCCGGGACAGGGTTTCTGGGGCCAACGTCCTGACTTTC	CASSGRDRVSGANVLTF
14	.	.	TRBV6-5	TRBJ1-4	TGTGCCAGCAGAGAGCTGGGGCGGGGGGGAAAACTGTTTTTT	CASRELGRGGKLFF